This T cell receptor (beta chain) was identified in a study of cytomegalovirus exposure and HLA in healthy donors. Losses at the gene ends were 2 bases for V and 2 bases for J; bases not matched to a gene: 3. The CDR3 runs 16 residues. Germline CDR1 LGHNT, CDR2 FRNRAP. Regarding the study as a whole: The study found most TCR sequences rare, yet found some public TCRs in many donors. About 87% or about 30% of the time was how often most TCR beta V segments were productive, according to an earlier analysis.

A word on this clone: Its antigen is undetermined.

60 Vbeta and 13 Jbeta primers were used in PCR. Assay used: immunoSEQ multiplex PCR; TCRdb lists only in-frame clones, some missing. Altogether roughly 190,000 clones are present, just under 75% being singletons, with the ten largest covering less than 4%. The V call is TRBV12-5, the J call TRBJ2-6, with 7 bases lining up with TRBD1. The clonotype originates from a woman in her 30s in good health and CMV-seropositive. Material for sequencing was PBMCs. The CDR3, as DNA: TGTGCTAGTGGTTTGCTGACAGGGACTGGGGCCAACGTCCTGACTTTC. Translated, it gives CASGLLTGTGANVLTF.